A selection of T cell receptor beta chains follows, all from one sample in a study of neoadjuvant nivolumab and ipilimumab in lung cancer. The protocol was immunoSEQ multiplex PCR, while the TCRdb copy is restricted to in-frame clones and leaves out a portion. The sample records about 7,000 clones, 75% to 90% being singletons. This material consisted of tumor tissue, taken after neoadjuvant nivolumab, alone or with ipilimumab, at or shortly before surgery. The receptors here all came from an adult with non-small cell lung cancer. Each CDR3 is given with its conserved first and last residue. A D gene is named only where the DNA matches it firmly. Rows give clone size only sometimes, using once, few, many, or a class for an expanded clone.

v_gene,d_gene,j_gene,abundance,CDR3nt,CDR3aa
TRBV4-3,TRBD1,TRBJ2-3,once,TGCGCCAGCAGCCAAGAGGACAGGGGCGAGACAGATACGCAGTATTTT,CASSQEDRGETDTQYF
TRBV11-2,-,TRBJ2-1,-,TGTGCCAGCAGCCCTCGAGAGATTTCCTACAATGAGCAGTTCTTC,CASSPREISYNEQFF
TRBV6-5,-,TRBJ2-1,-,TGTGCCAGCAGTTACGCTTCTGGGACCAATGAGCAGTTCTTC,CASSYASGTNEQFF
TRBV18,-,TRBJ1-2,few,TGTGCCAGCTCACCACAACCTCGAGGGTCCAACTATGGCTACACCTTC,CASSPQPRGSNYGYTF
TRBV29-1,-,TRBJ2-2,-,TGCAGCATCAGGGGTATGGGCACCGGGGAGCTGTTTTTT,CSIRGMGTGELFF
TRBV6-1,-,TRBJ2-3,few,TGTGCCAGCAGTGTTGGGACTTGGGATACGCAGTATTTT,CASSVGTWDTQYF
TRBV10-3,TRBD1,TRBJ2-1,-,TGTGCCATCGGGGACAGGGGGAACTACAATGAGCAGTTCTTC,CAIGDRGNYNEQFF
TRBV6-6,-,TRBJ2-7,-,TGTGCCAGCAGTTACGCCAACTCCTACGAGCAGTACTTC,CASSYANSYEQYF
TRBV11-2,-,TRBJ1-4,-,TGTGCCAGCAGCTTACGGGGGGCCGGTGAAAAACTGTTTTTT,CASSLRGAGEKLFF
TRBV6-5,TRBD1,TRBJ1-2,-,TGTGCCACTAAAGAACCGGGACAGGGAGTCTATGGCTACACCTTC,CATKEPGQGVYGYTF
TRBV7-8,-,TRBJ2-7,once,TGTGCCAGCAGACTGACCGGGACGGCCTCCTACGAGCAGTACTTC,CASRLTGTASYEQYF
TRBV5-4,-,TRBJ2-3,once,TGTGCCAGCAGCTTGGTGGCGGGGAGCACAGATACGCAGTATTTT,CASSLVAGSTDTQYF
TRBV6-6,-,TRBJ2-2,once,TGTGCCAGCAGTTACTCGGACGAGGGCACCGGGGAGCTGTTTTTT,CASSYSDEGTGELFF
TRBV10-3,-,TRBJ1-1,once,TGTGCCATCTGGTGGCGCACTGAAGCTTTCTTT,CAIWWRTEAFF
TRBV19,TRBD2,TRBJ2-1,-,TGTGCCAGTAGTATCTTCGGGACTAGTCACGGCTCCTACAATGAGCAGTTCTTC,CASSIFGTSHGSYNEQFF
TRBV7-2,-,TRBJ2-7,once,TGTGCCAGCAGCTTAGTTACGGGAGAAAAGCAGTACTTC,CASSLVTGEKQYF
TRBV5-1,TRBD2,TRBJ2-1,-,TGCGCCAGCAGCTTGGGAGCGGGGGGGCCCTATGAGCAGTTCTTC,CASSLGAGGPYEQFF
TRBV19,-,TRBJ2-1,-,TGTGCCAGTAGTATAGCATTAGACAATGAGCAGTTCTTC,CASSIALDNEQFF
TRBV29-1,-,TRBJ2-2,few,TGCAGCGTTCGCGGGGCCGGCACCGGGGAGCTGTTTTTT,CSVRGAGTGELFF
TRBV4-2,TRBD1,TRBJ1-6,-,TGTGCCAGCAGCCGAACAGGGGACCATAATTCACCCCTCCACTTT,CASSRTGDHNSPLHF
TRBV29-1,TRBD2,TRBJ2-3,-,TGCAGCGGATTAGCGGGGGGCACAGATACGCAGTATTTT,CSGLAGGTDTQYF
TRBV29-1,-,TRBJ1-1,medium-sized,TGCAGCGTTGGGGGAGGACAAATTACTGAAGCTTTCTTT,CSVGGGQITEAFF
TRBV18,-,TRBJ1-3,few,TGTGCCAGCTCACCACCCGACGGGCGGGCCTCTGGAAACACCATATATTTT,CASSPPDGRASGNTIYF
TRBV28,TRBD2,TRBJ2-7,-,TGTGCCAGCAGAGGGACTAGCGGGGGCCACTACGAGCAGTACTTC,CASRGTSGGHYEQYF
TRBV4-1,TRBD2,TRBJ2-2,-,TGCGCCAGCAGCCAAGATCCTAGCGGGGCCGCGAACACCGGGGAGCTGTTTTTT,CASSQDPSGAANTGELFF
TRBV30,-,TRBJ1-2,-,TGTGCCTGGAGTGTCCCCGACAGGAACTATGGCTACACCTTC,CAWSVPDRNYGYTF
TRBV18,-,TRBJ1-2,-,TGTGCCAGCTCACCTAGTTTGGGAGACTATGGCTACACCTTC,CASSPSLGDYGYTF
TRBV11-1,-,TRBJ2-7,-,TGTGCCAGCAGCTTATGGGGGGCCAACGAGCAGTACTTC,CASSLWGANEQYF
TRBV2,TRBD1,TRBJ1-2,-,TGTGCCAGCAGTGAACCCACAACCGGGACAGGACACGGCTACACCTTC,CASSEPTTGTGHGYTF
TRBV5-1,TRBD1,TRBJ1-2,-,TGCGCCAGCAGCCGGGAGACAGGGGGTGGCTACACCTTC,CASSRETGGGYTF
TRBV6-5,-,TRBJ1-5,-,TGTGCCAGCAGTTACCGTATCAGGGCTTGGGGTCAGCCCCAGCATTTT,CASSYRIRAWGQPQHF
TRBV5-1,-,TRBJ2-2,-,TGCGCCAGCAGAACAGGGTTCACCGGGGAGCTGTTTTTT,CASRTGFTGELFF
TRBV28,TRBD2,TRBJ2-1,-,TGTGCCAGCAGTTTGACGGGACTAGCGGGGGCCAGCTCCTACAATGAGCAGTTCTTC,CASSLTGLAGASSYNEQFF
TRBV5-3,-,TRBJ2-7,-,TGTGCCAGCAGCATGACAGGTTCTGGGCAAGAGCAGTACTTC,CASSMTGSGQEQYF
TRBV29-1,TRBD2,TRBJ2-7,-,TGCAGCGTTGCCGTAGCGGGGGGGAACTACGAGCAGTACTTC,CSVAVAGGNYEQYF
TRBV6-6,-,TRBJ1-1,few,TGTGCCAGCAGTTACTCCGGCGTGAACACTGAAGCTTTCTTT,CASSYSGVNTEAFF
TRBV11-2,-,TRBJ2-2,-,TGTGCCAGCAGCTTCACAATGAGCGGCGTGAACACCGGGGAGCTGTTTTTT,CASSFTMSGVNTGELFF
TRBV28,TRBD1,TRBJ1-2,-,TGTGCCAGCAGTAACCAGGGGGCAGGGTTTGGCTACACCTTC,CASSNQGAGFGYTF
TRBV5-1,TRBD1,TRBJ2-5,few,TGCGCCAGCAGCTTGGGTGGGACAGGGCCTCTTGGGGAGACCCAGTACTTC,CASSLGGTGPLGETQYF
TRBV5-5,TRBD1,TRBJ1-1,-,TGTGCCAGCAGCTTGGGCAGGGGGGCGTTGTTGGACACTGAAGCTTTCTTT,CASSLGRGALLDTEAFF
TRBV28,-,TRBJ2-6,-,TGTGCCAGCAGTTTTCAGGGATCGGGGGCCAACGTCCTGACTTTC,CASSFQGSGANVLTF
TRBV7-9,TRBD2,TRBJ2-5,-,TGTGCCAGCAGCCCGAGCGGGGGGGCGGAGACCCAGTACTTC,CASSPSGGAETQYF
TRBV18,-,TRBJ1-1,-,TGTGCCAGCTCACCACTATGGCAAACGAACACTGAAGCTTTCTTT,CASSPLWQTNTEAFF
TRBV25-1,-,TRBJ1-1,-,TGTGCCAGCAGCCCTTTCACAGAAAACACTGAAGCTTTCTTT,CASSPFTENTEAFF
TRBV7-9,-,TRBJ1-1,-,TGTGCCAGCAGCTTAGGGGAAACGGCCGCTGAAGCTTTCTTT,CASSLGETAAEAFF
TRBV7-2,TRBD2,TRBJ2-7,-,TGTGCCAGCAGCTTAGGACTAGCGGGCCTCTACGAGCAGTACTTC,CASSLGLAGLYEQYF
TRBV19,-,TRBJ2-3,-,TGTGCCAGCCCCCCGAGGGCCAAGGGGACAGATACGCAGTATTTT,CASPPRAKGTDTQYF
TRBV9,TRBD1,TRBJ1-1,-,TGTGCCAGCAGCCAAAGGACAGGGCTGGCTGAAGCTTTCTTT,CASSQRTGLAEAFF
TRBV9,TRBD1,TRBJ1-5,-,TGTGCCAGCAGCGTAGACGCAGGGGGGACGCAGCCCCAGCATTTT,CASSVDAGGTQPQHF
TRBV6-1,-,TRBJ1-5,-,TGTGCCAGCTCTTTGGGGGGGCGCAATCAGCCCCAGCATTTT,CASSLGGRNQPQHF
TRBV6-5,TRBD1,TRBJ2-5,-,TGTGCCAGCAGTCGAACCCGGGACAGGGAGGACCAGTACTTC,CASSRTRDREDQYF